The 20 T cell receptor beta chains below all came from one sample that was sequenced in a study of cytomegalovirus exposure and HLA in healthy donors. The PCR made use of 60 Vbeta and 13 Jbeta primers. The method was immunoSEQ multiplex PCR; TCRdb's version includes in-frame clones alone and lacks a portion of them. This table has 75,000 to 95,000 clones, approximately 80% appearing once. Sequenced sample: PBMCs. Source of these receptors: a man aged 50-60 years in good health and CMV-seronegative.

This clone was found a few times. The V gene is TRBV6-5, the J gene TRBJ1-5; D perhaps matches TRBD1 (6 bases). The CDR3 sequence is 12 residues long. Germline loops: CDR1 MNHEY, CDR2 SVGAGI. The CDR3: CATRTADQPQHF. CDR3 nucleotide sequence: TGTGCAACTAGGACAGCAGATCAGCCCCAGCATTTT.

The V and J genes are TRBV5-4 and TRBJ2-3; possible D gene TRBD2, 7 bases. The germline gives CDR1 SGHNT, CDR2 YYREEE (reference sequence). Trimming took 4 bases from V and 2 from J, leaving 20 bases between them. The length of the CDR3 is 17 residues. CDR3 loop: CASSALSAGAHTDTQYF. As DNA, the CDR3 is TGTGCCAGCAGCGCCCTGTCGGCGGGGGCCCACACAGATACGCAGTATTTT. Using reference TRBV5-4 and TRBJ2-3 for the parts outside the CDR3, the full variable domain is ETGVTQSPTHLIKTRGQQVTLRCSSQSGHNTVSWYQQALGQGPQFIFQYYREEENGRGNFPPRFSGLQFPNYSSELNVNALELDDSALYLCASSALSAGAHTDTQYFGPGTRLTVL.

V and J are TRBV7-2 and TRBJ2-3; 8 nucleotides agree with TRBD1. Germline values: CDR1 SGHTA, CDR2 FQGNSA. There are 16 residues in the CDR3. The J segment lost 0 bases and the V segment lost 4 bases, leaving 6 bases of the junction unmatched. The CDR3 nucleotides read TGTGCCAGCAGCTCAGGGGGCACGACTAGCACAGATACGCAGTATTTT. It codes for CASSSGGTTSTDTQYF.

The rearrangement uses TRBV5-1 and TRBJ1-1; a weak D match, TRBD1 (6 bases). This CDR3 is built from 16 residues. Trimming shortened V by 0 bases and J by 4 bases, and 16 bases separated the two germline ends. CDR1 SGHRS and CDR2 YFSETQ come from the germline V gene. The CDR3 region has the DNA TGCGCCAGCAGCTTGGACGGCCTGGGGGCCTTCACTGAAGCTTTCTTT. It yields the protein CASSLDGLGAFTEAFF. Together with reference TRBV5-1 and TRBJ1-1, the CDR3 gives the full variable domain: KAGVTQTPRYLIKTRGQQVTLSCSPISGHRSVSWYQQTPGQGLQFLFEYFSETQRNKGNFPGRFSGRQFSNSRSEMNVSTLELGDSALYLCASSLDGLGAFTEAFFGQGTRLTVV.

This clone was recorded once. The chain recombines TRBV25-1 with TRBJ1-1; the D gene is possibly TRBD1 (5 bases). V lost 10 bases and J 1 base, leaving 19 bases between the germline ends. The CDR3 extends over 15 amino acids. Germline loops: CDR1 MGHDK, CDR2 SYGVNS. The CDR3 spells CATAAGVGRNTEAFF. The CDR3 DNA sequence: TGTGCCACCGCGGCGGGGGTGGGGAGGAACACTGAAGCTTTCTTT.

The chain is built from TRBV19 and TRBJ2-4; TRBD1 matches at 7 bases. Trimming cost V 6 bases and J 4 bases; bases outside gene matches: 9. The CDR3 contains 15 residues. Germline values: CDR1 LNHDA, CDR2 SQIVND (reference sequence). Written as DNA, the CDR3 is TGTGCCAGTAGCGATGACAGGGCAGGGAAAAACATTCAGTACTTC. Translation: CASSDDRAGKNIQYF.

This sequence joins TRBV18 and TRBJ2-7; 8 nucleotides agree with TRBD1. The V gene end was trimmed by 5 bases and the J gene end by 6 bases; junction bases not matched to a gene: 15. Germline loops: CDR1 KGHSH, CDR2 LQKENI. The CDR3 loop spans 16 amino acids. In DNA, the CDR3 is TGTGCCAGCTCAAGATCAGGGGGCGGGGTCCCCGGCGAGCAGTACTTC. Amino acid sequence: CASSRSGGGVPGEQYF.

The genes are TRBV2 and TRBJ2-7; TRBD1 matches 8 bases. The germline gives CDR1 SNHLY, CDR2 FYNNEI. J lost 4 bases, V lost 6 bases, and 5 bases had no gene match. The CDR3 length is 13 residues. CDR3 residues: CASSTGTGYEQYF. As DNA, the CDR3 is TGTGCCAGCAGCACTGGGACAGGATACGAGCAGTACTTC.

V and J are TRBV18 and TRBJ2-7; 7 nucleotides align to TRBD2. J gave up 6 bases and V 6 bases, and 11 bases lay outside the gene matches. Germline CDR1 is KGHSH and CDR2 is LQKENI. The CDR3 is 14 amino acids. The CDR3 DNA is TGTGCCAGCTCCATTGGGGGGGACCGCCTCGAGCAGTACTTC. It codes for CASSIGGDRLEQYF.

The V and J genes are TRBV4-3 and TRBJ2-3, with D perhaps TRBD2 (5 bases). Between the trimmed V and J ends, which lost 0 bases and 2 bases, there was a span of 12 bases. From germline, CDR1 is LGHNA and CDR2 YSLEER. The CDR3 spans 16 residues. CDR3 protein: CASSQDLTGYTDTQYF. The CDR3, as DNA: TGCGCCAGCAGCCAAGATCTGACGGGATACACAGATACGCAGTATTTT.

The chain has TRBV2 and TRBJ1-2, with TRBD1 matching 9 bases. This CDR3 is built from 12 residues. Germline V gene sequence: CDR1 SNHLY, CDR2 FYNNEI. V shed 7 bases and J 5 bases; nucleotides not matched to a gene: 2. The CDR3 loop is CASKGTGYGYTF. The CDR3 DNA reads TGTGCCAGCAAGGGGACAGGGTATGGCTACACCTTC.

The chain combines TRBV28 with TRBJ1-5, with 8 bases fitting TRBD1. CDR1 is MDHEN, CDR2 SYDVKM, per germline. CDR3 size: 15 residues. V was pared by 5 bases and J by 6 bases, with 9 bases of the junction left unmatched. Here the CDR3 DNA reads TGTGCCAGCAGTAGCAGTCGACAGGGGATTCAGCCCCAGCATTTT. As protein: CASSSSRQGIQPQHF.

CDR3: CASSPLGQGVSNYGYTF. DNA for the CDR3: TGTGCCAGCAGCCCCCTCGGACAAGGGGTCTCTAACTATGGCTACACCTTC. The chain couples TRBV9 to TRBJ1-2; perhaps TRBD1 as D (5 bases). Trimming pared 4 bases from V and 0 bases from J, leaving 19 bases between. The CDR3 has 17 amino acids. Per germline, CDR1 SGDLS and CDR2 YYNGEE.

The V gene is TRBV18, the J gene TRBJ2-1; D is perhaps TRBD1 (6 bases). From germline, CDR1 is KGHSH and CDR2 LQKENI. With 4 bases removed from V and 12 bases from J, the gap between germline ends came to 16 bases. The CDR3 has 13 residues. The CDR3 DNA sequence: TGTGCCAGCTCACTAACAGGGTCGGTGTCGCAGTTCTTC. This gives the protein CASSLTGSVSQFF.

This rearrangement joins TRBV5-4 to TRBJ1-1, with D possibly being TRBD1 (5 bases). Germline values: CDR1 SGHNT, CDR2 YYREEE (reference sequence). CDR3 length: 14 residues. The V end lost 4 bases, the J end lost 2 bases, and 12 bases lay between the germline ends. The DNA for the CDR3 is TGTGCCAGCAGCCTGGGACGGAGTAACACTGAAGCTTTCTTT. Encoded protein: CASSLGRSNTEAFF.

This clone was seen only once. The chain joins TRBV5-1 to TRBJ2-3, with TRBD2 matching over 9 bases. V was pared by 2 bases and J by 5 bases, with 3 bases of the junction left unmatched. The germline gives CDR1 SGHRS, CDR2 YFSETQ. This CDR3 contains 14 residues. CDR3 sequence: CASSFSGGGDTQYF. The CDR3 coding sequence is TGCGCCAGCAGCTTTAGCGGGGGAGGAGATACGCAGTATTTT.

The chain joins TRBV27 to TRBJ1-1; TRBD1 agrees at 12 bases. The CDR3 runs 15 residues. CDR1 MNHEY and CDR2 SMNVEV come from the germline V gene (reference sequence). The V gene end was trimmed by 4 bases and the J gene end by 7 bases; junction bases not matched to a gene: 7. CDR3 region: CASSWDRGRSNEAFF. The CDR3 DNA sequence: TGTGCCAGCAGTTGGGACAGGGGGCGATCAAATGAAGCTTTCTTT.

The chain uses TRBV10-3 and TRBJ2-1, with 11 bases identical to TRBD2. The CDR3 contains 14 residues. Per the germline V gene, CDR1 is ENHRY and CDR2 is SYGVKD. CDR3 residues: CAIGGLAAYNEQFF. The CDR3 DNA reads TGTGCAATCGGGGGACTAGCGGCCTACAATGAGCAGTTCTTC.

The chain has TRBV2 and TRBJ1-5; D is uncertain. Trimming took off 6 bases at V and 0 bases at J, with 6 bases between the two ends. The V gene's germline CDR1 is SNHLY and CDR2 FYNNEI. The CDR3 has 13 amino acids. This CDR3 reads CASRTYSNQPQHF. CDR3 sequence (DNA): TGTGCCAGCAGAACATATAGCAATCAGCCCCAGCATTTT.

This sequence joins TRBV27 and TRBJ1-5; D might be TRBD1 (5 bases). The V end lost 7 bases, the J end lost 9 bases, and 16 bases lay between the germline ends. CDR1 is MNHEY and CDR2 is SMNVEV in the germline V gene (reference sequence). The CDR3 consists of 13 residues. The chain's CDR3 is CASMGGEGGPQHF. The CDR3 region has the DNA TGTGCCAGCATGGGGGGGGAAGGAGGGCCCCAGCATTTT.